These 17 T cell receptor beta chains originate from one sample sequenced in a study of blood T cell repertoires in COVID-19 (dated by TCRdb to the early 2020s). Library prep was done by the immunoSEQ multiplex PCR assay. TCRdb took this table from immuneACCESS and kept in-frame rearrangements with V and J called. Such tables lack part of the clones; where checked against another copy, unresolved V genes explain under half of the gap, and the rest is unexplained. This sample holds about 40,000 clones; about 86% were observed only once. The ten largest clones add up to around 20% of the sample. The material sequenced was peripheral blood. These receptor sequences come from a man aged 45-65 years in a cohort sampled during active COVID-19.

V usage is TRBV6-5 and J usage is TRBJ2-3, with D tentatively TRBD2 (6 bases). This CDR3 contains 15 residues. CDR1 and CDR2 (germline): MNHEY, SVGAGI. Trimming took off 5 bases at V and 0 bases at J, with 12 bases between the two ends. CDR3 in amino acids: CASSPDYLSTDTQYF. DNA for the CDR3: TGTGCCAGCAGTCCGGACTACCTTAGCACAGATACGCAGTATTTT.

The chain uses TRBV29-1 and TRBJ2-5; possibly TRBD2 for D (5 bases). The CDR3 extends over 11 amino acids. V was pared by 8 bases and J by 9 bases, with 16 bases between. Germline V gene data show CDR1 as SQVTM and CDR2 as ANQGSEA. CDR3: CSFGDSEAQYF. The CDR3 DNA follows: TGCAGCTTCGGAGATTCGGAGGCCCAGTACTTC.

The V and J genes are TRBV19 and TRBJ2-7, with D perhaps TRBD2 (7 bases). Trimming stripped 5 bases from V and 1 base from J, with 18 bases between. Germline V gives CDR1 LNHDA, CDR2 SQIVND (reference sequence). This CDR3 has 16 residues. CDR3 sequence: CASSYRVGGGSYEQYF. CDR3 sequence (DNA): TGTGCCAGTAGTTACCGTGTAGGGGGGGGATCCTACGAGCAGTACTTC.

The CDR3 sequence is CASSWGSGGAVGDTQYF. In DNA form, the CDR3 reads TGTGCCAGCAGCTGGGGTAGCGGGGGGGCCGTGGGAGATACGCAGTATTTT. The chain links TRBV13 to TRBJ2-3, with TRBD2 identical over 11 bases. This CDR3 is built from 17 residues. The germline V gene encodes CDR1 PRHDT and CDR2 FYEKMQ (reference sequence). The V gene end was trimmed by 4 bases and the J gene end by 5 bases; junction bases not matched to a gene: 11. Together with reference TRBV13 and TRBJ2-3, the CDR3 gives the full variable domain: AAGVIQSPRHLIKEKRETATLKCYPIPRHDTVYWYQQGPGQDPQFLISFYEKMQSDKGSIPDRFSAQQFSDYHSELNMSSLELGDSALYFCASSWGSGGAVGDTQYFGPGTRLTVL.

The chain carries TRBV27 and TRBJ2-2; TRBD2 matches at 10 bases. Germline V gene lookup returns CDR1 MNHEY and CDR2 SMNVEV (reference sequence). Unmatched junction bases numbered 6, after V lost 4 bases and J lost 4 bases. This CDR3 region has 16 residues. The CDR3 coding sequence is TGTGCCAGCAGTTACGTAGCGGGAGGCGGCACCGGGGAGCTGTTTTTT. Translated, it gives CASSYVAGGGTGELFF.

CDR3 bases: TGTGCCAGCAGTGAAGATCGGCGCGGCCAGAACACCGGGGAGCTGTTTTTT. This codes for CASSEDRRGQNTGELFF. The chain links TRBV2 to TRBJ2-2; D unclear. The CDR3 consists of 17 residues. Trimming took off 1 base at V and 1 base at J, with 13 bases between the two ends. CDR1 and CDR2 (germline): SNHLY, FYNNEI.

The chain recombines TRBV6-6 with TRBJ1-5; D is possibly TRBD1 (6 bases). CDR3 length: 11 amino acids. Trimming removed 5 bases at V and 11 bases at J, with 10 bases between. The germline gives CDR1 MNHNY, CDR2 SVGAGI (reference sequence). The CDR3 loop is CASSVDSSQHF. The CDR3 DNA follows: TGTGCCAGCAGTGTGGACAGTTCCCAGCATTTT.

A single count supports this clone. This chain connects TRBV24-1 to TRBJ2-7, with 8 bases aligning to TRBD1. V was pared by 1 base and J by 6 bases, with 13 bases of the junction left unmatched. The CDR3 spans 17 residues. Germline CDR1 is KGHDR and CDR2 is SFDVKD. The CDR3 nucleotides read TGTGCCACCAGTGATTTATGCAATGGACAGGGAGGATGCGAGCAGTACGTC. This sequence encodes CATSDLCNGQGGCEQYV.

The V gene is TRBV19, the J gene TRBJ1-3; a weak D match, TRBD1 (5 bases). The CDR3 is 16 residues long. Trimming cost V 0 bases and J 4 bases, with 13 bases left between them. Germline CDR1 LNHDA, CDR2 SQIVND (reference sequence). The CDR3: CASSIDGRAVGNTIYF. The CDR3 DNA sequence: TGTGCCAGTAGTATAGATGGCAGGGCGGTCGGAAACACCATATATTTT.

This chain joins TRBV2 and TRBJ2-5, with 9 bases matching TRBD1. Germline trimming cut 6 bases from V and 4 bases from J; bases unmatched to any gene: 6. The CDR3 has 14 amino acids. From germline, CDR1 is SNHLY and CDR2 FYNNEI. The DNA of the CDR3 is TGTGCCAGCAGCCAGGACAGGGGCGGAGAGACCCAGTACTTC. Translation: CASSQDRGGETQYF.

This rearrangement joins TRBV7-9 to TRBJ2-5, with 8 bases identical to TRBD2. Germline CDR1 is SEHNR and CDR2 is FQNEAQ (reference sequence). The CDR3 has 15 residues. Losses at the gene ends were 1 base for V and 3 bases for J; bases not matched to a gene: 4. The CDR3 spells CASSLDSGVKETQYF. The CDR3 bases are TGTGCCAGCAGCTTAGATAGCGGGGTAAAAGAGACCCAGTACTTC. Using reference TRBV7-9 and TRBJ2-5 for the parts outside the CDR3, the full variable domain is DTGVSQNPRHKITKRGQNVTFRCDPISEHNRLYWYRQTLGQGPEFLTYFQNEAQLEKSRLLSDRFSAERPKGSFSTLEIQRTEQGDSAMYLCASSLDSGVKETQYFGPGTRLLVL.

This clone was observed a few times. The chain combines TRBV5-8 with TRBJ2-7, with 12 positions matching TRBD2. Per germline, CDR1 SGHTS and CDR2 YDEGEE. V lost 3 bases to trimming and J lost 2 bases; unmatched junction nucleotides: 3. This CDR3 is built from 15 residues. The CDR3 sequence is CASSSGLAGTYEQYF. CDR3 nucleotide sequence: TGTGCCAGCAGCTCAGGACTAGCGGGGACCTACGAGCAGTACTTC.

V is TRBV30 and J is TRBJ1-1, with D unclear. Trimming took 4 bases from V and 1 from J, leaving 10 bases between them. CDR3 length equals 13 residues. Germline values: CDR1 GTSNPN, CDR2 SVGIG (reference sequence). The CDR3 nucleotides read TGTGCCTGGATGATGGCACCGAACACTGAAGCTTTCTTT. This codes for CAWMMAPNTEAFF.

The rearrangement uses TRBV19 and TRBJ1-4; no reliable D call. Germline V CDR1 and CDR2: LNHDA, SQIVND (reference sequence). V was pared by 5 bases and J by 8 bases, with 15 bases between. The CDR3 is 14 amino acids. The CDR3, as DNA: TGTGCCAGTAGTTTCGGCCCCCCCGGGGAAAAACTGTTTTTT. This translates into CASSFGPPGEKLFF.

The V gene is TRBV6-5, the J gene TRBJ2-2; possibly TRBD1 for D (6 bases). The V and J ends lost 6 bases and 6 bases respectively, with 11 bases between them. This CDR3 has 13 residues. Germline CDR1 is MNHEY and CDR2 is SVGAGI. The DNA for the CDR3 is TGTGCCAGCAGAATACAGGGTCCCGGGGAGCTGTTTTTT. This codes for CASRIQGPGELFF.

The chain has TRBV10-2 and TRBJ2-3, with TRBD1 matching over 7 bases. V was clipped by 10 bases and J by 2 bases; unmatched bases: 6. This CDR3 has 13 residues. The germline V gene encodes CDR1 WSHSY and CDR2 SAAADI. CDR3 protein: CANQGDPTDTQYF. DNA for the CDR3: TGCGCCAACCAGGGGGACCCCACAGATACGCAGTATTTT.

This clone appeared a single time. One junction end does not reproduce the germline sequence, and a read error may be involved. The chain links TRBV6-5 to TRBJ2-1; maybe TRBD1 (6 bases). The CDR3 spans 14 residues. Germline-derived CDR1 and CDR2 are MNHEY and SVGAGI. The CDR3 DNA follows: TGCTCTGCCAAGGTGGGGGCCGGGGACAATGAGCAGTTCTTC. Its protein product is CSAKVGAGDNEQFF.